This TCR beta chain was found in a study of shared clonotypes between healthy human individuals. Here immunoSEQ multiplex PCR was the method, and the copy in TCRdb shows in-frame clones only, minus some. The repertoire includes millions of clones, roughly 96% of them detected once, and more than 0.1% sits in the top ten. The CDR3 covers 14 residues. Germline CDR1 and CDR2: ENHRY and SYGVKD. A word on this clone: One end of the junction varies from germline; a read error may be responsible.

The receptor's source is a man aged 18 to 30 in good health. V gene TRBV10-3 combines with J gene TRBJ1-2; the D gene is possibly TRBD1 (5 bases). What was sequenced was naive CD4+ T cells sorted from blood. Regarding subset: CD45RA+ positively selected. The CDR3 is CASSFGGSNYGYTF. The DNA of the CDR3 is TGTGCCAGCAGTTTTGGGGGAAGCAACTATGGCTACACCTTC.